This TCR beta chain derives from a study of STAT5B mutations in CD4+ large granular lymphocyte leukemia. Study-level points and caveats: Without putative leukemic clones, patient CD4-sorted repertoires remained more clonal than healthy CD4+ repertoires. The CD4+ versus CD8+ T-LGLL clonality difference may reflect limited sample size.

Sequencing was at survey level. This table comes from immunoSEQ multiplex PCR, and its TCRdb copy is limited to in-frame clones, with some not included. The table shows about 48,000 clones, with about three quarters occurring only once. About this clone itself: Its antigen is not identified.

The V end was cut by 4 bases, the J end by 3 bases, with 17 bases between. The CDR3 length is 16 residues. In germline, CDR1 is LNHDA, CDR2 SQIVND (reference sequence). This receptor was obtained from a human donor in good health. Sample: CD4+ T cells from blood buffy coats. This rearrangement joins TRBV19 to TRBJ2-3; D may be TRBD1 (5 bases). CDR3 loop: CASSTTGARKTDTQYF. Here the CDR3 DNA reads TGTGCCAGTAGTACCACAGGCGCCCGGAAGACAGATACGCAGTATTTT.